This T cell receptor beta chain was identified in a study of cytomegalovirus exposure and HLA in healthy donors (dated by TCRdb to 2016 to 2017). For context, the study as a whole: In an earlier analysis of around 540 of the donors, about 260 Gb of sequence data and 90 million to 130 million unique TCR beta sequences from 180 million or so T cells were reported. An early release that covered some 630 HLA-typed donors contained approximately 300 gigabases of sequencing data and some 87 million unique TCR sequences. Of the roughly 400 genotyped donors, approximately 82% fell in the genetic ancestry cluster associated with self-reported Caucasian donors. The aim of the study was to test whether cataloging public T cell receptors could identify signatures of past pathogen exposure. The study profiled the T cell repertoires of about 720 subjects by immunosequencing and related them to cytomegalovirus serostatus. In addition to the first cohort of around 670 subjects, a separate validation cohort of around 110 different subjects was used. To predict cytomegalovirus infection status, the study brought together high-throughput TCR immunosequencing, statistical association of individual TCRs with disease status, and machine learning. A later analysis re-analyzed previously published TCR beta repertoires from 666 donors and added high-resolution HLA genotyping to study TCR occurrence patterns. Rather than drawing on any new phenotypic data, the later analysis identified candidate immune exposures from TCR beta sequences and the way those sequences occurred across donors. In an earlier analysis of roughly 540 of the donors, high-throughput TCR beta sequencing was used to judge whether each TCR beta V gene segment behaved as functional or pseudogenic. Alongside the repertoire data, information on donor age, sex, ethnicity and CMV serostatus was compiled. In a later genetic analysis, genome-wide SNP genotypes for about three fifths of the roughly 670 donors were used, and that subset was treated as a discovery cohort. Every discovery cohort repertoire had been produced on one sequencing platform. Class I and class II HLA loci were covered by the typing at four-digit resolution. The number of typed donors differed by locus: roughly 629-640 for A, B, C, DRB1 and DQB1; 500 to 550 for DQA1; approximately 610 for DPA1; and around 470 for DPB1. Roughly 5 DR-DQ haplotypes were handled as single units for association and clustering, since linkage in the cohort was strong. Among a few hundred genotyped donors of the cohort, an average of about 240,000 unique TCR beta nucleotide sequences were sequenced per donor, roughly a sixth of them non-productive.

As concerns this clone: What this receptor recognizes is not known. No quality values exist for individual bases; no much larger clone is one base distant.

The cohort was made up of roughly 670 healthy bone marrow donors. At the time of sampling, every cohort member was nominally healthy, though immune exposures that went unrecorded were likely present. The donor tested CMV seropositive and was one of the 289 seropositive cohort members. A peripheral blood sample was provided by each donor, and peripheral blood mononuclear cells were used for TCR beta sequencing. Genomic DNA extraction from the blood cell samples was performed with the Qiagen DNeasy Blood Extraction Kit. The receptor library was made with the immunoSEQ multiplex PCR assay. The multiplex PCR relied on a mix of 60 forward primers for TCR Vbeta segments and 13 reverse primers for TCR Jbeta segments. Amplification of the CDR3 region of rearranged TCR beta genes was performed with a multiplex PCR assay on genomic DNA. Amplified TCR beta libraries were sequenced as 87-base-pair reads on the Illumina HiSeq System. Processing in the source paper ran as follows. A later analysis counted tens of millions of unique TCR beta chains across the 650 to 800 repertoires, and roughly 9.9 million of these chains were shared by at least two donors. To remove PCR and sequencing errors, raw reads were error-corrected and collapsed into unique sequences using a nearest-neighbor algorithm that merged closely related sequences. V, D and J gene segments were assigned by aligning CDR3 sequences to IMGT reference sequences. Each retained sequence needed at least a six-nucleotide match to both a V gene segment and a J gene segment. A rearrangement was called productive if the CDR3 had no stop codons and remained in frame with V and J, and every other rearrangement was called non-productive. CDR3 was defined according to IMGT convention as the region running from the second conserved V-encoded cysteine to the conserved J-encoded phenylalanine. The earlier analysis of some 540 of the donors excluded any sequence lacking an unambiguous match to a single V gene segment. An earlier analysis of fewer than 750 of the donors classified V segments as functional when productive rearrangements were above 56.7% and as segregating when the standard deviation between donors was above 5%. A statistical classification framework was built to diagnose cytomegalovirus status from the catalog of TCR beta chain sequences. In a later analysis, TCR nucleotide sequences were compared against IMGT/GENE-DB human TR gene sequences so that V and J genes could be assigned. A later analysis assigned CDR3 sequences and most-parsimonious VDJ recombination scenarios with the TCRdist pipeline. In a later analysis, every TCR beta chain was defined by the combination of its CDR3 amino acid sequence and its V-gene family, and reads without a unique V-gene family were dropped. As a way to deal with suspected cross-contamination and a sequencing artifact, a later analysis dropped hundreds of nucleotide sequences that were highly shared and had low generation probability. In a later analysis, a clonal expansion index for each public chain was calculated from normalized within-repertoire ranks of inferred template counts. In a later analysis, generation probabilities were computed using a VDJ recombination model fitted to out-of-frame rearrangements, and the results were checked against IGoR. In a later analysis, hypergeometric tests were used to score TCR-TCR, TCR-HLA and TCR-CMV co-occurrence, with a repertoire-size bias correction applied to TCR pairs. In a later analysis, false discovery rates were estimated by permuting HLA or CMV assignments 20 times. In a later analysis, co-occurring TCRs were grouped using DBSCAN, with TCRdist sequence similarity added in when clustering inside HLA-allele-positive subsets. Co-occurrence clustering excluded repertoires with fewer than 30,000 or more than 120,000 public chains, plus five with anomalous nucleotide sharing. TCRdb stores this immuneACCESS table with in-frame sequences only. Part of the clones is absent; in the studies checked, under half of the shortfall reflects unresolved V genes, and no reason is known for the rest. V and J calls plus clone size are reproduced from that table; the DNA served to infer D and trimming. This sample lists around 150,000 clones; under 75% were detected once. The ten largest clones represent 6% to 8.5% of the sample.

Between the V and J ends, shortened by 8 bases and 3 bases respectively, the junction contains 11 bases. The germline V gene encodes CDR1 MDHEN and CDR2 SYDVKM. The CDR3 starts with the cysteine, ends with the phenylalanine, and has 12 residues. Only the CDR3 part of the read is kept: 36 bases, read in frame from the first base. The investigation overall reported the following: Because HLA typing was unavailable for some donors at each locus, only the typed subset was used in association tests. The study gave a list of 150 to 200 TCR beta chains associated with cytomegalovirus. Several of the top co-occurrence clusters appeared to be linked to parvovirus B19, influenza, CMV and Epstein-Barr virus, according to a later analysis. In vitro tests confirmed that a few of the cytomegalovirus-associated TCR beta chains recognize cytomegalovirus antigens. The cohort was sequenced for TCR beta chains only, and without alpha or paired-chain data the features that could be detected were limited. The authors suggested that the approach could potentially be extended to other disease states and immunological phenotypes. An earlier analysis of approximately 530 of the donors showed that most TCR beta V segments appeared in productive rearrangements either about 90% or about 30% of the time, which broadly matched IMGT annotations. A later analysis found that most CMV-associated TCR beta chains appeared HLA-restricted, with HLA associations seemingly driven largely by CMV exposure. In a later analysis, some 18,000 TCR beta sequences were associated with specific HLA alleles at a false discovery rate of 0.05. In a later analysis, the rate of TCR association differed among HLA loci, with DRB1 alleles having the most associated TCRs and HLA-C alleles having the fewest. Compared with the approximately 670-donor mean, donors in an Asian-associated ancestry cluster had fewer N-insertions in productive TCRs, according to a later genetic analysis. Immune exposure information for the cohort was limited to CMV serostatus. Sequencing depth was assumed to be roughly uniform across donors in the presence/absence analyses, though that assumption may not hold. The sequencing pipeline was judged likely to have produced a cluster of highly shared sequence variants as a technical artifact. A further reported finding was that TCR beta sequences accurately predicted the HLA-A and HLA-B alleles for most subjects in the first cohort. When HLA alleles, especially DR and DQ, strongly co-occurred, attributing TCR associations to individual alleles was difficult. Across donors, most TCR sequences were observed very rarely, whereas some public TCRs were present in many individuals. Some IMGT-functional V segments, including TRBV6-2 and TRBV6-3, could not be told apart with the 87-base-pair reads, so those segments were excluded. Cytomegalovirus status was reported to be diagnosed by the classifier with high specificity and sensitivity in both the original and validation cohorts. A later genetic analysis associated a missense DCLRE1C variant with V-gene and J-gene trimming of TCR beta chains, and an independent cohort replicated the association. In a later analysis, HLA-associated TCR beta chains were found to be more clonally expanded and to have lower generation probabilities than equally common non-associated chains. Because counts were too low, some 16 rarely observed V segments, including chromosome 9 orphons, were excluded from the earlier analysis of 587 of the donors. Correlated functional status among segregating V segments might reflect linkage disequilibrium, but an unknown experimental factor could not be ruled out.

The rearranged chain carries TRBV28 and TRBJ2-7, and the D gene may be TRBD2, 6 bases matching. This receptor was taken from a woman in her sixties or seventies in good health and CMV-seropositive. Sequencing was carried out using PBMCs. The DNA is as follows: TGTGCCAGCCGCGCGGGATACTACGAGCAGTACTTC. Its translation reads: CASRAGYYEQYF.